This T cell receptor (beta chain) is drawn from a study of immune heterogeneity within non-small cell lung tumors. Looking at the study overall: Classification of the tumors gave several squamous cell carcinomas, about 10 non-squamous carcinomas and 1 not otherwise specified.

As for this clonotype: Its antigen is not identified.

Multiplex PCR with 32 V and 13 J primers amplified TCR beta CDR3. TCRdb processed the multiplex PCR reads anew with MiXCR; each CDR3 protein has one entry. The data hold 2,800 or so distinct CDR3 sequences, with 35% to 50% observed a single time. Study-level points and caveats: Local T-cell clonality was recorded as moderately but significantly correlated with local tumor mutational burden, with R around 0.34.

Bulk tumor gDNA, roughly 600 ng per sample, served as the TCR template. Widely spaced biopsies, several per primary tumor, were obtained at surgery. Curative surgery was performed on patients who had untreated, newly diagnosed non-small cell lung cancer. Germline V gives CDR1 MNHNS, CDR2 SASEGT. The CDR3 is 15 residues long. Trimming cost V 5 bases and J 2 bases; bases outside gene matches: 5. The clonotype was recovered from an older woman with non-small cell lung cancer. Input material: lung tumor tissue. The chain employs TRBV6-1 and TRBJ2-7; TRBD1 matches 11 bases. CDR3 sequence reads: CASSPRTGGTYEQYF. In DNA form, the CDR3 reads TGTGCCAGCAGTCCCCGGACAGGGGGCACCTACGAGCAGTACTTC.